A single sample gave rise to the 8 T cell receptor beta chains below, sequenced in a study of OX40 agonist ivuxolimab in advanced cancers. Assay used: immunoSEQ multiplex PCR; TCRdb lists only in-frame clones, some missing. The top ten hold 11% of the sample, which has under 100,000 clones, roughly 90% seen once. The starting material was CD4+ or CD8+ T cells sorted from blood, obtained in a trial of the OX40 agonist ivuxolimab. Receptors were obtained from an adult with an advanced solid tumor such as melanoma, head and neck, liver or kidney cancer.

V gene TRBV27 combines with J gene TRBJ2-7; D tentatively fits TRBD1 or TRBD2 (5 bases each). Trimming removed 0 bases from V and 5 bases from J, with 8 bases in between. This CDR3 spans 13 amino acids. The germline gives CDR1 MNHEY, CDR2 SMNVEV (reference sequence). CDR3 DNA sequence: TGTGCCAGCAGTTTATCGGGGGAAAACGAGCAGTACTTC. Residues: CASSLSGENEQYF.

This chain connects TRBV13 to TRBJ1-2; perhaps TRBD1 as D (6 bases). The CDR3 spans 14 residues. Germline V CDR1 and CDR2: PRHDT, FYEKMQ (reference sequence). V was cut by 1 base and J by 5 bases, with 11 bases left in between. DNA for the CDR3: TGTGCCAGCAGCTTAGAGGACAGTTCTTATGGCTACACCTTC. Translated: CASSLEDSSYGYTF.

This clone appeared a single time. The CDR3 spells CATSRDGAGSGNGYTF. In DNA, the CDR3 is TGTGCCACCAGCAGAGATGGAGCAGGTTCAGGAAATGGCTACACCTTC. The rearrangement uses TRBV15 and TRBJ1-2; D remains ambiguous. Germline loops: CDR1 LNHNV, CDR2 YYDKDF (reference sequence). V lost 0 bases to trimming and J lost 6 bases, with 17 bases between them. The CDR3 loop spans 16 amino acids.

This clone was observed once. This chain connects TRBV9 to TRBJ2-7; possible D gene TRBD1, 6 bases. V shed 0 bases and J shed 2 bases, with 12 bases lying between them. The CDR3 spans 15 residues. Germline lookup yields CDR1 SGDLS and CDR2 YYNGEE. DNA for the CDR3: TGTGCCAGCAGCGTAGACGGACAGCCGACCTACGAGCAGTACTTC. Encoded protein: CASSVDGQPTYEQYF. The full variable domain, in which reference TRBV9 and TRBJ2-7 provide the parts outside the CDR3, is DSGVTQTPKHLITATGQRVTLRCSPRSGDLSVYWYQQSLDQGLQFLIQYYNGEERAKGNILERFSAQQFPDLHSELNLSSLELGDSALYFCASSVDGQPTYEQYFGPGTRLTVT.

Of note for this clone: Other DNA sequences in the sample encode the same CDR3. The CDR3 spells CASSLGGMNTEAFF. In DNA, the CDR3 is TGTGCCAGCAGCTTAGGGGGGATGAACACTGAAGCTTTCTTT. The V gene is TRBV13, the J gene TRBJ1-1; D is uncertain. The germline V gene encodes CDR1 PRHDT and CDR2 FYEKMQ (reference sequence). V lost 0 bases and J lost 0, with 5 bases in between. There are 14 residues in the CDR3.

The rearrangement joins TRBV6-5 to TRBJ1-1, with D unclear. Trimming took off 4 bases at V and 1 base at J, with 13 bases between the two ends. The CDR3 sequence is 15 residues long. Germline V gives CDR1 MNHEY, CDR2 SVGAGI. The CDR3 DNA reads TGTGCCAGCAGTTCTGAAGGGTGGGGGAACACTGAAGCTTTCTTT. Its protein is CASSSEGWGNTEAFF.

V usage is TRBV5-6 and J usage is TRBJ2-7; possibly TRBD2 for D (5 bases). Germline V gives CDR1 SGHDT, CDR2 YYEEEE. V shed 1 base and J shed 3 bases, with 14 bases lying between them. The CDR3 has 15 residues. The CDR3 sequence is CASSLIWVGSYEQYF. CDR3 DNA: TGTGCCAGCAGCTTGATATGGGTGGGGAGCTACGAGCAGTACTTC. The variable domain in full, completed from reference TRBV5-6 and TRBJ2-7, reads DAGVTQSPTHLIKTRGQQVTLRCSPKSGHDTVSWYQQALGQGPQFIFQYYEEEERQRGNFPDRFSGHQFPNYSSELNVNALLLGDSALYLCASSLIWVGSYEQYFGPGTRLTVT.

V and J are TRBV27 and TRBJ2-1; D is uncertain. CDR1 and CDR2 from the germline V gene are MNHEY and SMNVEV (reference sequence). This CDR3 spans 13 amino acids. V lost 2 bases to trimming and J lost 5 bases, with 7 bases between them. For the CDR3, the DNA is TGTGCCAGCAGTTTACCCCCGGACAATGAGCAGTTCTTC. Its translation: CASSLPPDNEQFF.